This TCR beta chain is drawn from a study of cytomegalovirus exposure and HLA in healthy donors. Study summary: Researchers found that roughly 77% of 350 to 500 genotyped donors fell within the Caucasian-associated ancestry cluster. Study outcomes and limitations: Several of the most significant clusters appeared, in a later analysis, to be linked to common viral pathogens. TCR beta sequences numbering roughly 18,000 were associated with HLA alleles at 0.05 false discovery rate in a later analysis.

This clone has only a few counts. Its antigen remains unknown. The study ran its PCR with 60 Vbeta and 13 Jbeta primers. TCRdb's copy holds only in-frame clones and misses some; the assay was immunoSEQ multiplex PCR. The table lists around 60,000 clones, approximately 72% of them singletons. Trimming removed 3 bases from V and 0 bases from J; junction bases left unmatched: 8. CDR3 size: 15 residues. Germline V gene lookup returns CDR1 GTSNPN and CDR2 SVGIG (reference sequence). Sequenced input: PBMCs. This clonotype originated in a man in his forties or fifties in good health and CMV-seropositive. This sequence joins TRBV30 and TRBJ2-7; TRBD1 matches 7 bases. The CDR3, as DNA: TGTGCCTGGAGCGCGATCCGGGACAGCTCCTACGAGCAGTACTTC. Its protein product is CAWSAIRDSSYEQYF.